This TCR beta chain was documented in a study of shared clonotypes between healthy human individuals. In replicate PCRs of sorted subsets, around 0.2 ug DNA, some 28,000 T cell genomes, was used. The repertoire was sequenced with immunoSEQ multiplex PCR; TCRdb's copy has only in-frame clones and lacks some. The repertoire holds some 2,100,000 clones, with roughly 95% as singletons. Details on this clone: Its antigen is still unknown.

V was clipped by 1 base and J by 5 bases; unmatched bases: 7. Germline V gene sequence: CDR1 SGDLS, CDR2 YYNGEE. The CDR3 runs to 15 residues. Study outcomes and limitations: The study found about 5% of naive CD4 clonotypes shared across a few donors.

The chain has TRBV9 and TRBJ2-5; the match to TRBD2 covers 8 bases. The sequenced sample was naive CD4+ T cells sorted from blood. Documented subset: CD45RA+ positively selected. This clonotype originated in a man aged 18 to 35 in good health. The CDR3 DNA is TGTGCCAGCAGCGTAAGAGCGGGAGTGGGGGAGACCCAGTACTTC. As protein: CASSVRAGVGETQYF.